This T cell receptor (beta chain) appears in the sequencing data of a study of T cell repertoires in cytomegalovirus infection. Study-wide context: Carrying CMV and the relevant HLA type showed in public TCR beta signatures. Findings and caveats of the study: Across the ex vivo response, the dominant clonotypes were HLA-C-restricted CMV-specific TCR beta clonotypes. Cumulated frequencies of public TCR beta families served to identify carriers of CMV plus the relevant HLA.

Each CDR3 protein gets one entry after TCRdb re-called the reads with MiXCR. This sample yields just under 300,000 distinct CDR3 sequences, of which around 10% are seen a single time; about 2.3% belongs to the top ten. The CDR3 runs to 14 residues. The V gene lost 5 bases and the J gene lost 4 bases, with 12 bases spanning the gap. The germline CDR1 and CDR2 sequences are SEHNR and FQNEAQ (reference sequence). This clonotype was seen repeatedly, ten times or more. Its specificity is unknown. The sequence derives from a human donor in good health (CMV status not recorded). Some clones in this sample may be carry-over from other donors' samples. The sequenced sample was PBMCs. V is TRBV7-9 and J is TRBJ1-3, with unresolved D. CDR3 protein: CASSLYSRGNTIYF. As DNA, the CDR3 is TGTGCCAGCAGCCTATATTCTAGGGGAAACACCATATATTTT.